What follows are 9 T cell receptor beta chains derived from one specimen sequenced in a study of blood T cell repertoires in COVID-19 (dated by TCRdb to 2018 to 2020). Library preparation used the immunoSEQ multiplex PCR assay. In its TCRdb copy, this immuneACCESS table keeps in-frame sequences only and misses some clones. Where compared with another copy, unresolved V genes explain less than half of these, and the others have no known cause. In all, the sample holds under 300,000 clones, and roughly 91% of those were seen once. The ten largest account for about 2.3% of the sample. The sample consisted of PBMCs or T cells enriched from blood (not recorded which). These receptors were obtained from a woman aged 40 to 50 with acute COVID-19.

The rearrangement links TRBV6-2 or TRBV6-3 to TRBJ2-5, with a possible D match to TRBD2 (6 bases). Between the trimmed V and J ends, which lost 2 bases and 2 bases, there was a span of 21 bases. Germline V CDR1 and CDR2: MNHEY, SVGEGT. The CDR3 loop spans 18 amino acids. The DNA of the CDR3 is TGTGCCAGCAGTTACCGAACCTCCCGGACTACTAAGCAAGAGACCCAGTACTTC. The encoded protein is CASSYRTSRTTKQETQYF.

This clone was recorded a few times. The chain joins TRBV18 to TRBJ1-1; D is ambiguous. V shed 2 bases and J shed 1 base, with 5 bases lying between them. The V gene's germline CDR1 is KGHSH and CDR2 LQKENI. CDR3 length equals 13 residues. The CDR3 loop reads CASSPTRNTEAFF. The CDR3 DNA reads TGTGCCAGCTCACCAACGAGGAACACTGAAGCTTTCTTT.

The DNA of the CDR3 is TGTGCCAGTAGTGCAGGACTGAACTATGGCTACACCTTC. This encodes CASSAGLNYGYTF. The chain joins TRBV19 to TRBJ1-2; unclear D gene. Per the germline V gene, CDR1 is LNHDA and CDR2 is SQIVND (reference sequence). With 5 bases removed from V and 2 bases from J, the gap between germline ends came to 9 bases. The CDR3 sequence is 13 residues long.

The chain couples TRBV18 to TRBJ1-4; D ambiguous. V dropped 3 bases and J dropped 0 bases, with 5 bases sitting between them. Germline assignment: CDR1 KGHSH and CDR2 LQKENI. The CDR3 length is 14 residues. This CDR3 is CASSPGATNEKLFF. The CDR3 nucleotides read TGTGCCAGCTCACCGGGCGCAACTAATGAAAAACTGTTTTTT.

V and J are TRBV19 and TRBJ2-3; TRBD2 agrees at 12 bases. The CDR3 extends over 16 amino acids. Germline assignment: CDR1 LNHDA and CDR2 SQIVND (reference sequence). V lost 3 bases and J lost 2; bases outside the gene matches: 3. The CDR3 bases are TGTGCCAGTAGTATGCTAGCGGGAGGGTCCACAGATACGCAGTATTTT. Its protein product is CASSMLAGGSTDTQYF.

This sequence joins TRBV5-4 and TRBJ1-2; 7 nucleotides line up with TRBD1. Germline V lookup: CDR1 SGHNT, CDR2 YYREEE (reference sequence). Unmatched junction bases numbered 3, after V lost 0 bases and J lost 4 bases. This CDR3 comprises 14 residues. In DNA, the CDR3 is TGTGCCAGCAGCTTGGGACAGGGCTCCTATGGCTACACCTTC. This gives the protein CASSLGQGSYGYTF.

This chain links TRBV19 with TRBJ1-2; TRBD1 matches at 9 bases. This CDR3 has 15 amino acids. CDR1 and CDR2 from the germline V gene are LNHDA and SQIVND (reference sequence). V trimming: 5 bases; J trimming: 3 bases; junction bases outside the gene matches: 7. The CDR3 region is CASSVNRGLDYGYTF. Written as DNA, the CDR3 is TGTGCCAGTAGTGTCAACAGGGGGCTTGACTATGGCTACACCTTC.

V and J are TRBV12-2 and TRBJ1-4; no check of the table's D call, TRBD1, against the DNA was made. TRBV12-2 is labeled a pseudogene. The CDR3 is 15 amino acids. CDR3 loop: CASRSSDRYSEKLFF. In nucleotides, the CDR3 is TGTGCAAGTCGTTCCTCAGACAGGTATAGTGAAAAACTGTTTTTT.

CDR3 amino acids: CASSELNGTETTNTEAFF. CDR3 in DNA: TGCGCCAGCAGTGAGTTGAACGGGACAGAAACGACGAACACTGAAGCTTTCTTT. The rearrangement links TRBV10-1 to TRBJ1-1; 7 bases are shared with TRBD1. The V gene's germline CDR1 is WNHNN and CDR2 SYGVQD (reference sequence). The CDR3 has 18 residues. Germline trimming cut 1 base from V and 1 base from J; bases unmatched to any gene: 12.